This TCR beta chain emerged from a study of T cell repertoires in cytomegalovirus infection. Study-wide context: Newly reported HLA-C-restricted and thoroughly characterized HLA-B-restricted CMV epitopes were employed. Whole-study results and caveats: Summed frequency of shared TCR beta families picked out CMV carriers who also had the relevant HLA. HLA-C-restricted CMV-specific TCR beta clonotypes prevailed in the ex vivo response.

TCRdb fed the reads into MiXCR, producing one record per CDR3 protein. Counted here are approximately 300,000 distinct CDR3 sequences, 25% to 35% occurring once; the ten biggest clones make up over 15%. A note on this clonotype: What it binds is not known.

J was trimmed by 2 bases and V by 5 bases; bases with no gene match: 7. This CDR3 has 15 residues. The sequence was collected from a human donor in good health (CMV status not recorded). Some clones in this sample may be carry-over from other donors' samples. V gene TRBV12-3 or TRBV12-4 combines with J gene TRBJ1-2; 8 bases line up with TRBD1. Source: cultured PBMCs, taken from culture after CMV antigen stimulation. Written as DNA, the CDR3 is TGTGCCAGCAGTCAACGACAGGGGTTGAACTATGGCTACACCTTC. Amino acids: CASSQRQGLNYGYTF.